This T cell receptor beta chain was recorded in a study of T cells in Graves' hyperthyroidism and ophthalmopathy. The CDR3 has 17 amino acids. J lost 0 bases, V lost 6 bases, and 5 bases had no gene match. Every diagnosis used clinical symptoms, serum thyroxine and TRAb, thyroid ultrasound and orbital computed tomography. This clonotype was picked up many times. Its antigen is currently unknown. RNA transcripts were the template for amplifying TCR beta CDR3 regions. First-round RT-PCR targeting the TCR CDR3 was performed with the HTBI primer set. TCRdb reprocessed the multiplex PCR reads via MiXCR and lists one record per CDR3 protein. The sample includes roughly 700,000 distinct CDR3 sequences, 17% of them seen just once. Broader study findings: Blood also held most thyroid clonotypes expanded beyond 0.001. The model identified upcoming ophthalmopathy a median approximately 6.4 months ahead of onset.

Specimen: blood. The sequence was collected from a man over 45 with Graves' hyperthyroidism. The gene calls are TRBV12-3 or TRBV12-4 and TRBJ2-6; 10 bases map to TRBD1. The DNA of the CDR3 is TGTGCCAGCAGCAGGGGACAGGGGATCTCTGGGGCCAACGTCCTGACTTTC. This gives the protein CASSRGQGISGANVLTF.